This TCR beta chain was obtained from a study of blood T cell repertoires in COVID-19. Study summary: In each case, the material was cDNA or gDNA derived from T cells, B-cell-depleted T cells, or PBMCs.

Per the original data handling: Amplifying reference gene primers gave estimates of nucleated cell counts. Generated by immunoSEQ multiplex PCR, the TCRdb table keeps only in-frame clones and is missing some. V and J calls and clone size are as listed in that table; D and trimming were resolved from the DNA. The profile covers fewer than 200,000 clones, with approximately 90% appearing a single time and roughly 2% taken by the ten largest. This CDR3 contains 11 residues. V was clipped by 5 bases and J by 5 bases, with 7 bases between them. From germline, CDR1 is SGHRS and CDR2 YFSETQ. The receptor was derived from a man aged 18-30 years who had recovered from COVID-19. The gene calls are TRBV5-1 and TRBJ1-1; TRBD1 might be the D (5 bases). Sequencing used peripheral blood. The CDR3 protein is CASRQETEAFF. For the CDR3, the DNA is TGCGCCAGCAGACAGGAGACTGAAGCTTTCTTT.